The 25 T cell receptor beta chains given below trace back to one sample, sequenced in a study of cytomegalovirus exposure and HLA in healthy donors. The primer mix had 60 Vbeta and 13 Jbeta primers. The protocol was immunoSEQ multiplex PCR, while the TCRdb copy is restricted to in-frame clones and leaves out a portion. The sample lists over 150,000 clones, 77% occurring once. The sample comprised PBMCs. Receptors were obtained from a woman aged 25 to 39 in good health and CMV-seropositive.

This chain links TRBV7-9 with TRBJ1-4; 7 bases are shared with TRBD1. This CDR3 comprises 16 residues. Germline trimming cut 5 bases from V and 0 bases from J; bases unmatched to any gene: 6. The germline gives CDR1 SEHNR, CDR2 FQNEAQ (reference sequence). CDR3 residues: CASSPGQLATNEKLFF. CDR3 coding DNA: TGTGCCAGCAGCCCGGGACAGCTTGCAACTAATGAAAAACTGTTTTTT.

The chain links TRBV27 to TRBJ1-5; TRBD1 aligns across 11 bases. V trimming: 9 bases; J trimming: 7 bases; junction bases outside the gene matches: 11. The CDR3 consists of 15 residues. Germline lookup yields CDR1 MNHEY and CDR2 SMNVEV (reference sequence). CDR3 in DNA: TGTGCCAGTGGAACCGGACAGGGGGCTAAACAGCCCCAGCATTTT. This translates into CASGTGQGAKQPQHF.

The chain employs TRBV5-8 and TRBJ1-2, with TRBD1 matching 7 bases. Unmatched junction bases numbered 2, after V lost 2 bases and J lost 4 bases. CDR1 SGHTS and CDR2 YDEGEE come from the germline V gene. The CDR3 has 13 amino acids. The CDR3 region is CASSFGQAYGYTF. The CDR3 nucleotides read TGTGCCAGCAGCTTTGGACAGGCCTATGGCTACACCTTC.

This clone was detected once. The chain has TRBV5-1 and TRBJ1-1; no definite D call. V was pared by 0 bases and J by 1 base, with 10 bases between. Germline loops: CDR1 SGHRS, CDR2 YFSETQ. CDR3 length: 15 amino acids. The CDR3 sequence: CASSLDAWRNTEAFF. The CDR3 DNA reads TGCGCCAGCAGCTTGGATGCCTGGAGGAACACTGAAGCTTTCTTT. Full variable domain (outside the CDR3, taken from reference TRBV5-1 and TRBJ1-1): KAGVTQTPRYLIKTRGQQVTLSCSPISGHRSVSWYQQTPGQGLQFLFEYFSETQRNKGNFPGRFSGRQFSNSRSEMNVSTLELGDSALYLCASSLDAWRNTEAFFGQGTRLTVV.

The chain combines TRBV5-4 with TRBJ1-2; possible D gene TRBD1, 6 bases. CDR1 SGHNT and CDR2 YYREEE come from the germline V gene (reference sequence). The CDR3 is 13 residues long. Trimming removed 1 base from V and 8 bases from J, with 12 bases in between. Here the CDR3 DNA reads TGTGCCAGCAGCTTGACACAGGGAATCGGCTACACCTTC. It yields the protein CASSLTQGIGYTF.

The chain recombines TRBV4-3 with TRBJ2-1; 7 bases line up with TRBD2. Germline V gene data show CDR1 as LGHNA and CDR2 as YSLEER. Losses at the gene ends were 1 base for V and 1 base for J; bases not matched to a gene: 7. This CDR3 has 17 residues. In DNA, the CDR3 is TGCGCCAGCAGCCAAGCGACTAGCTTTGGTTCCTACAATGAGCAGTTCTTC. Translation gives CASSQATSFGSYNEQFF.

The chain combines TRBV28 with TRBJ1-5; D gene uncertain. The V gene lost 2 bases and the J gene lost 8 bases, with 7 bases spanning the gap. Germline V gene sequence: CDR1 MDHEN, CDR2 SYDVKM. CDR3 length: 12 residues. CDR3 nucleotides: TGTGCCAGCAGTTTAGGGCTTGAGCCCCAGCATTTT. The encoded protein is CASSLGLEPQHF.

This rearrangement joins TRBV4-3 to TRBJ1-2; tentatively, D is TRBD1 (6 bases). The germline CDR1 and CDR2 sequences are LGHNA and YSLEER. V was pared by 1 base and J by 4 bases, with 13 bases between. CDR3 size: 15 residues. CDR3 residues: CASSQATGGGYGYTF. The CDR3 DNA reads TGCGCCAGCAGCCAAGCTACGGGGGGCGGCTATGGCTACACCTTC.

The rearrangement uses TRBV28 and TRBJ1-3; 9 bases align to TRBD1. With V trimmed by 3 bases and J by 7 bases, 16 bases remained unmatched. CDR1 and CDR2 (germline): MDHEN, SYDVKM. This CDR3 spans 18 amino acids. The DNA of the CDR3 is TGTGCCAGCAGTTTTTCCCGCCCCGGGACAGGGTTGAGCAACACCATATATTTT. This gives the protein CASSFSRPGTGLSNTIYF.

This clone was recorded a few times. The chain combines TRBV5-5 with TRBJ1-2; D might be TRBD1 (6 bases). The length of the CDR3 is 15 residues. The ends were cut back, 0 bases at V and 5 bases at J, with 14 bases in the middle. CDR1 and CDR2 from the germline V gene are SGHKS and YYEKEE (reference sequence). The CDR3 DNA reads TGTGCCAGCAGCTTGGACCCCGGACAGTCATATGGCTACACCTTC. It translates to CASSLDPGQSYGYTF.

The chain employs TRBV5-1 and TRBJ2-1; weak D call: TRBD1 (5 bases). The CDR3 extends over 14 amino acids. Germline CDR1 and CDR2: SGHRS and YFSETQ. Trimming took 1 base from V and 3 from J, leaving 8 bases between them. The CDR3 sequence is CASSLTDSYNEQFF. CDR3 in DNA: TGCGCCAGCAGCTTGACAGACAGCTACAATGAGCAGTTCTTC.

The CDR3 spells CASSDRTGINQPQHF. The CDR3, as DNA: TGTGCCAGCAGTGACCGGACAGGGATCAATCAGCCCCAGCATTTT. The rearrangement joins TRBV6-1 to TRBJ1-5, with 8 bases aligning to TRBD1. Germline CDR1 MNHNS, CDR2 SASEGT. CDR3 length: 15 residues. With V trimmed by 3 bases and J by 3 bases, 4 bases remained unmatched.

The chain joins TRBV28 to TRBJ1-5, with D perhaps TRBD1 (6 bases). Trimming took 3 bases from V and 9 from J, leaving 15 bases between them. This CDR3 spans 14 amino acids. Germline CDR1 is MDHEN and CDR2 is SYDVKM. This CDR3 reads CASSFLGGARPQHF. In DNA form, the CDR3 reads TGTGCCAGCAGTTTTTTAGGGGGGGCACGGCCCCAGCATTTT.

The chain combines TRBV7-2 with TRBJ2-7, with D possibly matching TRBD2 (5 bases). The CDR3 is made up of 15 amino acids. The germline V gene has CDR1 SGHTA and CDR2 FQGNSA. Trimming cost V 7 bases and J 5 bases, with 21 bases left between them. CDR3 coding DNA: TGTGCCAGCACCCCGGAAAGGGCGAGGGTGAACGAGCAGTACTTC. It encodes CASTPERARVNEQYF.

The CDR3 nucleotides are TGCGCCAGCAGCTTGGGCCCGGGACAAAGCACAGATACGCAGTATTTT. It codes for CASSLGPGQSTDTQYF. The chain uses TRBV5-1 and TRBJ2-3; tentatively, D is TRBD1 (6 bases). The CDR3 covers 16 residues. V was clipped by 0 bases and J by 0 bases, with 11 bases between them. The germline CDR1 and CDR2 sequences are SGHRS and YFSETQ.

J is TRBJ1-4 and V is TRBV4-2, with TRBD1 as a possible D gene (5 bases). Germline values: CDR1 LGHNA, CDR2 YNFKEQ. Trimming cost V 0 bases and J 8 bases, with 16 bases left between them. This CDR3 is built from 16 residues. The CDR3 region has the DNA TGTGCCAGCAGCCAAGATTCGGCAGGGATATACGAAAAACTGTTTTTT. Its translation is CASSQDSAGIYEKLFF.

J is TRBJ2-1 and V is TRBV13; TRBD1 matches at 7 bases. Looked up from germline, CDR1 is PRHDT and CDR2 is FYEKMQ (reference sequence). The V and J ends lost 5 bases and 0 bases, in that order; junction bases with no gene match: 7. The CDR3 contains 16 residues. The CDR3 loop is CASSAARGSSYNEQFF. The DNA for the CDR3 is TGTGCCAGCAGCGCCGCCAGGGGGAGCTCCTACAATGAGCAGTTCTTC. Looking up the rest from reference TRBV13 and TRBJ2-1 gives the full variable domain: AAGVIQSPRHLIKEKRETATLKCYPIPRHDTVYWYQQGPGQDPQFLISFYEKMQSDKGSIPDRFSAQQFSDYHSELNMSSLELGDSALYFCASSAARGSSYNEQFFGPGTRLTVL.

CDR3 nucleotides: TGTGCCAGCAGTGCACAGGGGGCGCTTTTCCTGTTTTTT. Its translation is CASSAQGALFLFF. The chain recombines TRBV6-1 with TRBJ1-4, with TRBD1 identical over 9 bases. Germline CDR1 reads MNHNS; CDR2 reads SASEGT. Trimming removed 4 bases from V and 14 bases from J; junction bases left unmatched: 8. This CDR3 comprises 13 residues.

The chain has TRBV5-6 and TRBJ1-3; no firm D call. The germline V gene has CDR1 SGHDT and CDR2 YYEEEE. The V and J ends lost 2 bases and 1 base respectively, with 13 bases between them. The CDR3 is made up of 16 amino acids. Here the CDR3 reads CASSLRVRGSGNTIYF. CDR3 DNA: TGTGCCAGCAGCTTACGTGTGCGGGGTTCTGGAAACACCATATATTTT.

The chain joins TRBV4-1 to TRBJ2-7; the D gene is possibly TRBD2 (5 bases). The V gene lost 2 bases and the J gene lost 0 bases, with 11 bases spanning the gap. There are 15 residues in the CDR3. The germline CDR1 and CDR2 sequences are MGHRA and YSYEKL. The CDR3 protein is CASSQTGTLSYEQYF. The DNA of the CDR3 is TGCGCCAGCAGCCAAACGGGAACGCTCTCCTACGAGCAGTACTTC.

The V gene is TRBV5-1, the J gene TRBJ2-6, with 7 bases fitting TRBD1. CDR1 is SGHRS, CDR2 YFSETQ, per germline. The CDR3 length is 20 residues. Unmatched junction bases numbered 20, after V lost 7 bases and J lost 1 base. This CDR3 reads CASSRVPIDRERSGANVLTF. CDR3 in DNA: TGCGCCAGCTCCCGCGTCCCTATCGACAGGGAAAGGTCTGGGGCCAACGTCCTGACTTTC.

The chain combines TRBV10-3 with TRBJ2-3; tentatively, D is TRBD2 (6 bases). Germline CDR1 reads ENHRY; CDR2 reads SYGVKD. V was pared by 0 bases and J by 2 bases, with 12 bases between. The length of the CDR3 is 16 residues. CDR3 nucleotides: TGTGCCATCAGTGAGTCGGGACTTTTCCACACAGATACGCAGTATTTT. Translated: CAISESGLFHTDTQYF.

V is TRBV9 and J is TRBJ2-7; D is perhaps TRBD1 (5 bases). V was cut by 3 bases and J by 0 bases, with 16 bases left in between. This CDR3 contains 16 residues. CDR1 is SGDLS, CDR2 YYNGEE, per germline. CDR3 in DNA: TGTGCCAGCAGCGCCGCACCAGGGTTGAGCTCCTACGAGCAGTACTTC. It translates to CASSAAPGLSSYEQYF.

A few counts support this clone. Other DNA variants within this sample encode the same CDR3. This chain links TRBV6-5 with TRBJ2-3; no firm D call. V lost 6 bases and J 5 bases, leaving 6 bases between the germline ends. The V gene's germline CDR1 is MNHEY and CDR2 SVGAGI. CDR3 length: 11 amino acids. CDR3 nucleotides: TGTGCCAGCAGGGAGCGAGATACGCAGTATTTT. Translation gives CASRERDTQYF.

The rearrangement joins TRBV25-1 to TRBJ2-5; 7 bases agree with TRBD2. Germline lookup yields CDR1 MGHDK and CDR2 SYGVNS. The V and J ends lost 1 base and 5 bases, in that order; junction bases with no gene match: 7. This CDR3 region has 15 residues. CDR3 coding DNA: TGTGCCAGCAGTGAATGGCAGGGAGGGGCTGAGACCCAGTACTTC. The encoded protein is CASSEWQGGAETQYF.